This T cell receptor beta chain stems from a study of shared clonotypes between healthy human individuals. About this clone itself: No antigen is known for it.

General study points: Even with large depth, rarefaction showed that sorted-subset sequencing was incomplete. Lower generation probabilities were found for non-shared clonotypes than for those shared by all four donors. The researchers took only blood, and tissue repertoires probably look different.

Sequencing was at deep level. Here immunoSEQ multiplex PCR was the method, and the copy in TCRdb shows in-frame clones only, minus some. The table records some 1.4 million clones, over 95% of them present only once. V shed 10 bases, J shed 6 bases, and the junction held 8 bases outside the gene matches. Germline loops: CDR1 MNHEY, CDR2 SVGAGI. This CDR3 region has 13 residues. The sequenced sample consisted of naive CD4+ T cells sorted from blood. The subset denotes: CD45RA+ positively selected. This clonotype originated in a man aged 25 to 45 in good health. V gene TRBV6-5 combines with J gene TRBJ2-2; 7 positions agree with TRBD2. CDR3 residues: CATQRGVAGELFF. As DNA, the CDR3 is TGTGCCACCCAACGGGGGGTGGCCGGGGAGCTGTTTTTT.